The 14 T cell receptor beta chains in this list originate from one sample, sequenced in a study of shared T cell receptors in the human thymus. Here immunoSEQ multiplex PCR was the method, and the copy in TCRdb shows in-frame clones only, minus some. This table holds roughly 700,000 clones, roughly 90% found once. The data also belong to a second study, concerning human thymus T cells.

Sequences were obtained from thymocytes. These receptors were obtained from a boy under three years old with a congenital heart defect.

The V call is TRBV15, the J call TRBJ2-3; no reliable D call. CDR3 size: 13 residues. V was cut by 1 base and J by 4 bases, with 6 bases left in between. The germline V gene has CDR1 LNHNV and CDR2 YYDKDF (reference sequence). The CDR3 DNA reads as TGTGCCACCAGCAGAGGGTACTCAGATACGCAGTATTTT. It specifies CATSRGYSDTQYF.

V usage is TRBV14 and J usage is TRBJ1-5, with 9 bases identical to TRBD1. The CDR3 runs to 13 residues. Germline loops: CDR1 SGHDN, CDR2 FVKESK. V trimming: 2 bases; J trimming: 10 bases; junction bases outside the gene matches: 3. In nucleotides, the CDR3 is TGTGCCAGCAGCCAAAGAACAGGGGGCCCCCAGCATTTT. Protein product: CASSQRTGGPQHF.

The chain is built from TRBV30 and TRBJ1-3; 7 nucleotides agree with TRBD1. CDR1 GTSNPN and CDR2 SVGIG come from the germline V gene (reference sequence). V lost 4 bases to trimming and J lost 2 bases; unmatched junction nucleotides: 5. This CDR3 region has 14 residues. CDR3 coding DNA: TGTGCCTGGATAGAGGGGGCCACTGGAAACACCATATATTTT. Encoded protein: CAWIEGATGNTIYF.

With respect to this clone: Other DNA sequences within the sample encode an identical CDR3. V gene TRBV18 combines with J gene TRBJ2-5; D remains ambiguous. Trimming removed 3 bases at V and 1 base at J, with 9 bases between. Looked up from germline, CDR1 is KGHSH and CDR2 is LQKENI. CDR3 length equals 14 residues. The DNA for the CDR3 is TGTGCCAGCTCACCCCCCGGAGTCCAAGAGACCCAGTACTTC. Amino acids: CASSPPGVQETQYF.

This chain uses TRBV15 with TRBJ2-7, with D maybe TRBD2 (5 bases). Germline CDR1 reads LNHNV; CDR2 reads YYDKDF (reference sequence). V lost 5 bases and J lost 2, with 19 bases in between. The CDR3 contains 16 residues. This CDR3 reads CATSHILSGVAYEQYF. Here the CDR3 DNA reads TGTGCCACCAGCCATATACTAAGCGGCGTAGCCTACGAGCAGTACTTC. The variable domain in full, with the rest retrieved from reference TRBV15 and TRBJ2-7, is DAMVIQNPRYQVTQFGKPVTLSCSQTLNHNVMYWYQQKSSQAPKLLFHYYDKDFNNEADTPDNFQSRRPNTSFCFLDIRSPGLGDTAMYLCATSHILSGVAYEQYFGPGTRLTVT.

CDR3 in amino acids: CASSSRLASSSYEQYF. The CDR3 nucleotides are TGTGCCAGCAGTTCTAGACTAGCGAGCAGCTCCTACGAGCAGTACTTC. This rearrangement joins TRBV28 to TRBJ2-7; TRBD2 agrees at 8 bases. CDR3 length: 16 residues. V lost 4 bases and J lost 0; bases outside the gene matches: 8. The germline V gene has CDR1 MDHEN and CDR2 SYDVKM.

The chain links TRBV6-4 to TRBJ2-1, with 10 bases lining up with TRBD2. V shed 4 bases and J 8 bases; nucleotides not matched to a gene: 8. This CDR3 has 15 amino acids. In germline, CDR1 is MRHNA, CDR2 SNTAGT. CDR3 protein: CASSAGAGGPHEQFF. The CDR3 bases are TGTGCCAGCAGTGCTGGAGCGGGAGGGCCCCATGAGCAGTTCTTC.

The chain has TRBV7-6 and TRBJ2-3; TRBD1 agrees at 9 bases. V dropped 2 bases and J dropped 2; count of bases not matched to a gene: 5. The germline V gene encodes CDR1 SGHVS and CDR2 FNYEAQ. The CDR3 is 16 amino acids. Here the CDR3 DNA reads TGTGCCAGCAGCTTATTCGGGACAGGGATCACAGATACGCAGTATTTT. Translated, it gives CASSLFGTGITDTQYF.

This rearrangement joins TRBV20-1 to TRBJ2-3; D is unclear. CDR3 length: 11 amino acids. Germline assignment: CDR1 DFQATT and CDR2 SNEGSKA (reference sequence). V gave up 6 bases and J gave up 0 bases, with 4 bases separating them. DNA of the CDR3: TGCAGTGCCGAGAGCACAGATACGCAGTATTTT. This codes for CSAESTDTQYF.

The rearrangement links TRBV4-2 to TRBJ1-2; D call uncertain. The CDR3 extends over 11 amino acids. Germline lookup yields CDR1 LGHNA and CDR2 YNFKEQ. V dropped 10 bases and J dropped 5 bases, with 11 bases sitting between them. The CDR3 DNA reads TGTGCCACCTCCGATAGATATGGCTACACCTTC. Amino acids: CATSDRYGYTF.

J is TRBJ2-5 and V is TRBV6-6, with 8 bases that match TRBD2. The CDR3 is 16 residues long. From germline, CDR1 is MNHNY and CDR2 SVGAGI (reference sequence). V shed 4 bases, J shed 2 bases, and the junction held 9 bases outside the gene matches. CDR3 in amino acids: CASSFPPPGGQETQYF. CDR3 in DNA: TGTGCCAGCAGTTTCCCCCCTCCGGGAGGGCAAGAGACCCAGTACTTC.

CDR3 residues: CAISESNSEAYNEQFF. The DNA of the CDR3 is TGTGCCATCAGTGAGTCGAATAGCGAGGCCTACAATGAGCAGTTCTTC. The chain carries TRBV10-3 and TRBJ2-1; tentatively, D is TRBD2 (5 bases). Trimming took off 0 bases at V and 2 bases at J, with 11 bases between the two ends. The germline CDR1 and CDR2 sequences are ENHRY and SYGVKD. The CDR3 has 16 residues.

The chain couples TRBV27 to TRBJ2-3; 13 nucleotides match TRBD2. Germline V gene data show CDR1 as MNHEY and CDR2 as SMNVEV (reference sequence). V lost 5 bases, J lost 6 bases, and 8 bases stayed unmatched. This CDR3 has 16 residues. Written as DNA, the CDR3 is TGTGCCAGCAGTCTAGGACTAGCGGGAGTGGCGGATACGCAGTATTTT. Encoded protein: CASSLGLAGVADTQYF.

The CDR3 DNA is TGTGCCAGCAGTTTGGGACAGCGGAACACTGAAGCTTTCTTT. Translating it yields CASSLGQRNTEAFF. The chain carries TRBV27 and TRBJ1-1; 7 nucleotides match TRBD1. The CDR3 contains 14 residues. J gave up 1 base and V 3 bases, and 2 bases lay outside the gene matches. Germline V gene lookup returns CDR1 MNHEY and CDR2 SMNVEV (reference sequence).